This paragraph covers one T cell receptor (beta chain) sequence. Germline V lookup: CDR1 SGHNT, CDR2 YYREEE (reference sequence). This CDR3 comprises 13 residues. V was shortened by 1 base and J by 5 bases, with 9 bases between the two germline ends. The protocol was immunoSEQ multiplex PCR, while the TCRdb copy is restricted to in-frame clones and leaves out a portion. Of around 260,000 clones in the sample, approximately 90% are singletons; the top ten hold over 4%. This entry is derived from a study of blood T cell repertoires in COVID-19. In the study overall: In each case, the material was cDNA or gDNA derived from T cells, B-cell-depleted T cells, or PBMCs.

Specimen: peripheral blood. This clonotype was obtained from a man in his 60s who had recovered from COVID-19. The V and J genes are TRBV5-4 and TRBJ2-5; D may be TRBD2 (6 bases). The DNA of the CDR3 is TGTGCCAGCAGCTTGCCAGGGAGGGAGACCCAGTACTTC. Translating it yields CASSLPGRETQYF.